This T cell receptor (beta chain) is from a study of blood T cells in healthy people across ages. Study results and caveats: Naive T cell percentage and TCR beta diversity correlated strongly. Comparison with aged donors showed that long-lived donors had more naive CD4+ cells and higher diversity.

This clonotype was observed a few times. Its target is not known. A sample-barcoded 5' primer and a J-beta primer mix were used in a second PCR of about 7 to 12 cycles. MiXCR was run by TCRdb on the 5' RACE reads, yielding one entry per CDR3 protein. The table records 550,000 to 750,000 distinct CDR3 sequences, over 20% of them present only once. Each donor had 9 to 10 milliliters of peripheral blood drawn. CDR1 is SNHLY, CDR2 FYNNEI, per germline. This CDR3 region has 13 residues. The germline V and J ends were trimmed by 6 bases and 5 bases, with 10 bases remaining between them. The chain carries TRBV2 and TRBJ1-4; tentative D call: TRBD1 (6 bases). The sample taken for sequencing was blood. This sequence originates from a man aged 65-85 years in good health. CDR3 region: CASRSGTNEKLFF. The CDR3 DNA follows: TGTGCCAGCAGGAGCGGGACAAATGAAAAACTGTTTTTT.